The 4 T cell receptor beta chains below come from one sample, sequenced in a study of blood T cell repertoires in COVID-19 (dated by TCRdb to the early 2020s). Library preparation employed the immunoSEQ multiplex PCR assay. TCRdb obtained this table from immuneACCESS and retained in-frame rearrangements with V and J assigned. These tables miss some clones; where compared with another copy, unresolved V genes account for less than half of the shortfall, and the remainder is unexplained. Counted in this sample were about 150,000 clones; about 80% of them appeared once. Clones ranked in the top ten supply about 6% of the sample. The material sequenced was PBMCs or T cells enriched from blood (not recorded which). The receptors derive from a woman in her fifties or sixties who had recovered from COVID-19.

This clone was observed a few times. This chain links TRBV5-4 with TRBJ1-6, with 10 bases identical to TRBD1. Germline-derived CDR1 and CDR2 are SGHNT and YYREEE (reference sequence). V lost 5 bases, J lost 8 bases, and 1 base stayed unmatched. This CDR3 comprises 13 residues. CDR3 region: CASRDRGYSPLHF. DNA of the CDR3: TGTGCCAGCAGGGACAGGGGGTATTCACCCCTCCACTTT. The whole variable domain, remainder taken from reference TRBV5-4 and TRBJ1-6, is ETGVTQSPTHLIKTRGQQVTLRCSSQSGHNTVSWYQQALGQGPQFIFQYYREEENGRGNFPPRFSGLQFPNYSSELNVNALELDDSALYLCASRDRGYSPLHFGNGTRLTVT.

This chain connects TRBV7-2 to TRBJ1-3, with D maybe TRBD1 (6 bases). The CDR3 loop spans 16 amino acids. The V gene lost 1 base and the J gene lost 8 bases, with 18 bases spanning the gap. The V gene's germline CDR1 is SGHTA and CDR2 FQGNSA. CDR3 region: CASSLEGSGVSDTIYF. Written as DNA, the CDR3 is TGTGCCAGCAGCTTAGAGGGGTCAGGGGTCAGTGACACCATATATTTT.

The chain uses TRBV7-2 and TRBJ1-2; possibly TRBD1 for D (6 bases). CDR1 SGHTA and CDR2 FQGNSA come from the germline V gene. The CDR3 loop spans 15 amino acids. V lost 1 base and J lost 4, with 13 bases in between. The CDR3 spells CASSLVTGNGYGYTF. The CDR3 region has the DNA TGTGCCAGCAGCTTAGTTACAGGGAACGGCTATGGCTACACCTTC.

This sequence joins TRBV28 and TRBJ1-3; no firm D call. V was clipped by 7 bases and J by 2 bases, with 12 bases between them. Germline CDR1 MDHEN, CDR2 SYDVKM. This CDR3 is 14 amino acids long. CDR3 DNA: TGTGCCAGCATAGAAGATTCTGCTGGAAACACCATATATTTT. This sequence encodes CASIEDSAGNTIYF.